This T cell receptor beta chain derives from a study of cytomegalovirus exposure and HLA in healthy donors. Across the study: Both the roughly 120 validation repertoires and the approximately 700 first-cohort repertoires used the same platform, as reported by a later analysis.

V gave up 4 bases and J gave up 6 bases, with 14 bases separating them. Germline CDR1 is SGDLS and CDR2 is YYNGEE. The CDR3 has 14 residues. Study-wide points: There were some public TCRs occurring in many donors, but most TCR sequences were rare. The classifier was said to identify cytomegalovirus status with high specificity and sensitivity. There were about 160 TCR beta chains listed as cytomegalovirus-associated.

This table comes from immunoSEQ multiplex PCR, and its TCRdb copy is limited to in-frame clones, with some not included. The table lists about 160,000 clones, 75% to 90% of them singletons. As regards this clone: What it recognizes is unknown.

The clonotype originates from a woman aged 18-29 years in good health and CMV-seronegative. Sequencing input: PBMCs. The gene calls are TRBV9 and TRBJ2-1, with a weak D call TRBD2 (6 bases). Here the CDR3 reads CASSPRLDSNEQFF. In DNA form, the CDR3 reads TGTGCCAGCAGCCCCCGACTAGATTCCAATGAGCAGTTCTTC. Looking up the rest from reference TRBV9 and TRBJ2-1 gives the full variable domain: DSGVTQTPKHLITATGQRVTLRCSPRSGDLSVYWYQQSLDQGLQFLIQYYNGEERAKGNILERFSAQQFPDLHSELNLSSLELGDSALYFCASSPRLDSNEQFFGPGTRLTVL.